The TCR beta chain under discussion was sequenced for a study of shared clonotypes between healthy human individuals. For this clone: Antigen: not known.

Germline CDR1 reads LNHDA; CDR2 reads SQIVND (reference sequence). V lost 6 bases and J lost 0; bases outside the gene matches: 13. This CDR3 comprises 18 residues. Every immunoSEQ plate was one replicate of a subset's evenly spread DNA. This table comes from immunoSEQ multiplex PCR, and its TCRdb copy is limited to in-frame clones, with some not included. The table lists around 640,000 clones, about 96% of them singletons, with 0.11% in the top ten. Cells designated naive CD8 were CD45RO-negative and were positively selected for CCR7, with terminally differentiated effector memory CD45RA+ cells excluded. Participating donors were healthy, HIV-negative adults free of recent acute infections or vaccinations. Broader study findings: Donor clonotype sharing was expected to depend on sequencing depth. Sampling used blood alone; tissue repertoires probably differ.

Sequencing was done on a sample of naive CD8+ T cells sorted from blood. The source is a woman younger than 45 in good health. This chain connects TRBV19 to TRBJ1-3, with 8 bases fitting TRBD1. The chain's CDR3 is CASSNPAGQDISGNTIYF. In DNA form, the CDR3 reads TGTGCCAGTAGCAACCCCGCGGGACAGGATATCTCTGGAAACACCATATATTTT.